One TCR beta chain is described in this entry. A few counts support this clone. Its antigen specificity is not known. Per-base qualities were not stored, and no clone one base away is much larger. CD4+ T cells from unexposed donors were collected before the COVID-19 pandemic (2011-2018). The EasySep CD4+ T cell isolation kit was used to isolate CD4+ T cells once the cultures had run for roughly 10 days. As cell number allowed, CD4+ T cells from unexposed donors were tested for reactivity to SARS-CoV-2 S and N and to four common cold coronavirus spike pools. Approximately 1.8 million PBMCs per well were cultured in IMDM with about 5.5% human AB serum and roughly 10 IU/ml IL-2. Half of the culture medium was replaced with fresh IL-2-containing medium on days 3 and 7. Triplicate replicate wells were generally used for each peptide culture condition. Leukapheresis product for the unexposed donors was purchased commercially. PBMCs were isolated from leukapheresis product or whole blood by Ficoll-Paque PLUS gradient centrifugation. PBMCs were either cryopreserved at -140°C or used fresh in the expansion assay. The QIAamp Micro DNA Kit was used to extract genomic DNA from the CD4+ T cells.

The data were taken from a study of CD4 T cells in relation to SARS-CoV-2 and coronaviruses (dated by TCRdb to 2020 to 2022). Background on the whole study: In the ViraFEST assay, PBMCs were cultured with antigen for approximately eleven days, after which TCR beta CDR3s were sequenced to identify clonal expansions specific to the antigen. The study assessed, at the TCR clonotype level, memory CD4+ T cell crossreactivity between SARS-CoV-2 and common cold coronavirus spike proteins. Samples from a few pre-COVID donors and the naive versus memory experiments were sequenced with the Adaptive Biotechnologies TCR-sequencing kit; other data were Illumina-based. Using patient-derived lymphoblastoid cell lines, the shared crossreactive spike epitopes were mapped to their HLA restriction. An HIV-1 Nef peptide pool or a no-peptide culture served as the negative reference condition. Expansion assays from other donors in the study were sequenced with a different, Illumina-based TCR-beta assay.

Library generation was performed with the immunoSEQ multiplex PCR assay. The paper's processing steps were these. During preprocessing, nonproductive sequences were removed, along with CDR3s that did not begin with C, did not end with F or W, or were shorter than 7 amino acids. Antigen-specific clonotypes were called with the MANAFEST web app on the basis of expansion relative to the reference and to other culture wells. A clone was considered positive if the clone showed significant expansion compared with the reference culture in 2 of 3 replicate wells at an FDR below 0.05. To be called positive, a clone also had to show significant expansion compared with every other tandem well and an odds ratio greater than 5. CDR3 homology was quantified as pairwise Levenshtein distance, calculated with the stringdist R package after three terminal residues were trimmed from each end. As stored in TCRdb, this immuneACCESS dataset retains in-frame rearrangements with V and J assigned. A fraction of the clones does not appear; measured against another copy, unresolved V genes explain less than half of the discrepancy, and the remainder lacks a known reason. V, J and clone size reflect that table, while D and trimming were determined from the DNA. Here the sample has some 19,000 clones; under 80% occur a single time. Roughly 15% of the sample belongs to the ten largest clones.

Points the paper makes about the study in general: Crossreactivity analysis centred on spike protein, so crossreactivity against other viral proteins was not assessed. Memory CD4+ clonotypes crossrecognizing SARS-CoV-2 and at least one common cold coronavirus spike were found in roughly 65% of donors. No donor contributed both pre-pandemic and post-infection samples, which limited tracing the source of pre-existing responses. Compared with monoreactive clones, crossreactive clones had significantly weaker SARS-CoV-2-driven expansion, a result consistent with antigenic imprinting. The study was limited by small numbers of patients and tested TCRs.

The germline V gene gives CDR1 as SGDLS and CDR2 as YYNGEE. After removal of 4 bases from V and 9 bases from J, the junction retains 8 bases not matched to a gene. The CDR3 holds 14 amino acids from the cysteine to the phenylalanine. Just CDR3 DNA is preserved here, 42 bases in frame from base 1. Sequencing was carried out using CD4+ T cells from PBMCs, cultured in vitro. This chain joins TRBV9 to TRBJ2-1; 9 central nucleotides agree with TRBD2. The TCR comes from a human donor in good health. In nucleotides, the sequence is TGTGCCAGCAGCCCCTCCGGAGCGGGAGGTGAGCAGTTCTTC. It translates as CASSPSGAGGEQFF.